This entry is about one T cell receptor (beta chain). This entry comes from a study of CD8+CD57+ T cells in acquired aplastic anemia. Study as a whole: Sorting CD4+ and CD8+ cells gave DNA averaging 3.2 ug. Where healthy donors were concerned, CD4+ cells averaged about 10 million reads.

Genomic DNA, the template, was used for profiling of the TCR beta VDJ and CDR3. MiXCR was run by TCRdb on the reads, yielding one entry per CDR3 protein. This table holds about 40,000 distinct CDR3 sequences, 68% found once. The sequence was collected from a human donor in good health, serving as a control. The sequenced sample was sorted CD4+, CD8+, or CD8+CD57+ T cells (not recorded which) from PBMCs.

CDR3 in amino acids: CSAREQEGYTF. CDR3 DNA: TGCAGTGCTAGAGAACAAGAGGGCTACACCTTC. This chain links TRBV20-1 with TRBJ1-2; D gene unclear. Per the germline V gene, CDR1 is DFQATT and CDR2 is SNEGSKA (reference sequence). The CDR3 is 11 residues long. Trimming removed 0 bases at V and 8 bases at J, with 7 bases between.